Listed below are T cell receptor beta chains from one sample, sequenced in a study of blood T cells in healthy people across ages. One entry per CDR3 protein results from TCRdb running MiXCR on the 5' RACE reads. The sample holds around 670,000 distinct CDR3 sequences, around 31% seen once. The specimen sequenced was blood. These receptor sequences come from a woman aged 80 or over in good health. Each CDR3 is given with its conserved first and last residue. A D gene is named only where the DNA matches it firmly. Clone size appears in some rows only: once, few, many, or a class for an expanded clone.

cdr3_aa cdr3_nt d_call j_call v_call clone_size
CAISTRAGNTIYF TGTGCCATCAGTACCAGGGCTGGAAACACCATATATTTT - TRBJ1-3 TRBV10-3 -
CASSYLAGASYEQYF TGTGCCAGCAGTTACTTAGCGGGGGCCTCCTACGAGCAGTACTTC TRBD2 TRBJ2-7 TRBV6-2/TRBV6-3 -
CASSYGLAGGPSETQYF TGTGCCAGCAGTTACGGACTAGCGGGGGGGCCTTCGGAGACCCAGTACTTC TRBD2 TRBJ2-5 TRBV6-2/TRBV6-3 many
CASSRGGPSSYNEQFF TGTGCCAGCAGCCGGGGGGGACCGAGCTCCTACAATGAGCAGTTCTTC TRBD2 TRBJ2-1 TRBV6-5 many
CASSPGQWTQETQYF TGTGCCAGCAGTCCGGGACAGTGGACCCAAGAGACCCAGTACTTC TRBD1 TRBJ2-5 TRBV7-8 many
CASSSVGGNTEAFF TGTGCCAGCAGCTCGGTAGGAGGGAACACTGAAGCTTTCTTT - TRBJ1-1 TRBV6-2/TRBV6-3 -
CASSQDVLKGSNTGELFF TGCGCCAGCAGCCAAGATGTACTGAAGGGATCGAACACCGGGGAGCTGTTTTTT - TRBJ2-2 TRBV4-3 -
CSARVTREDGYTF TGCAGTGCTAGGGTCACACGCGAGGACGGCTACACCTTC - TRBJ1-2 TRBV20-1 many
CASSLGTSPTDTQYF TGTGCCAGCAGCCTTGGGACTAGCCCCACAGATACGCAGTATTTT TRBD2 TRBJ2-3 TRBV3-1 many
CSARESRGLHEQFF TGCAGTGCTAGAGAGTCCCGCGGGTTACATGAGCAGTTCTTC - TRBJ2-1 TRBV20-1 -
CASSGSGAETQYF TGTGCCAGCAGCGGATCGGGGGCGGAGACCCAGTACTTC - TRBJ2-5 TRBV7-8 many
CASSAASSGTNSPLHF TGTGCCAGCAGCGCCGCCTCGAGCGGGACGAATTCACCCCTCCACTTT - TRBJ1-6 TRBV7-2 -
CASSFPGVNTEAFF TGTGCCAGCAGCTTTCCAGGAGTGAACACTGAAGCTTTCTTT - TRBJ1-1 TRBV7-2 few
CASSSGGQYGYTF TGTGCCAGCAGCTCTGGGGGTCAGTATGGCTACACCTTC - TRBJ1-2 TRBV7-9 many
CASGPPAGKNIQYF TGTGCTAGTGGTCCCCCCGCTGGCAAAAACATTCAGTACTTC - TRBJ2-4 TRBV12-5 once
CASSPPQGRLGRGYTF TGTGCCAGCAGCCCGCCCCAGGGGCGACTAGGAAGGGGCTACACCTTC - TRBJ1-2 TRBV7-2 -
CASSLHPSSRGHF TGTGCCAGCAGCTTGCACCCTTCTTCTCGAGGGCATTTT - TRBJ1-5 TRBV5-6 many
CSGYSSPYEQYF TGCAGCGGCTACAGCTCCCCCTACGAGCAGTACTTC - TRBJ2-7 TRBV29-1 many
CASSQLGSSYNSPLHF TGTGCCAGCAGCCAGCTGGGCAGCTCCTATAATTCACCCCTCCACTTT - TRBJ1-6 TRBV3-1 many
CACSLGGGSTDTQYF TGTGCCTGCAGCCTCGGTGGCGGAAGCACAGATACGCAGTATTTT - TRBJ2-3 TRBV12-3/TRBV12-4 -